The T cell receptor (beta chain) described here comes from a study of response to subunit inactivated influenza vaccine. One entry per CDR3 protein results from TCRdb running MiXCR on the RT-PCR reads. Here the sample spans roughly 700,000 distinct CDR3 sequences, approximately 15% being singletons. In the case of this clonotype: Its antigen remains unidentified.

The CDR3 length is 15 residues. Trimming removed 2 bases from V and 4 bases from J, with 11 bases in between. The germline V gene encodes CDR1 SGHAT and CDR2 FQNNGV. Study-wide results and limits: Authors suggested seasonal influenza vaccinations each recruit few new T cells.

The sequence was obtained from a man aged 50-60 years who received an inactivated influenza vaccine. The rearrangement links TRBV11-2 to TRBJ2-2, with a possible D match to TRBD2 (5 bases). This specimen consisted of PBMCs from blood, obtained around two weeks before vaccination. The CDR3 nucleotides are TGTGCCAGCAGCTTAAACGGGGAAATCACCGGGGAGCTGTTTTTT. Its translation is CASSLNGEITGELFF.